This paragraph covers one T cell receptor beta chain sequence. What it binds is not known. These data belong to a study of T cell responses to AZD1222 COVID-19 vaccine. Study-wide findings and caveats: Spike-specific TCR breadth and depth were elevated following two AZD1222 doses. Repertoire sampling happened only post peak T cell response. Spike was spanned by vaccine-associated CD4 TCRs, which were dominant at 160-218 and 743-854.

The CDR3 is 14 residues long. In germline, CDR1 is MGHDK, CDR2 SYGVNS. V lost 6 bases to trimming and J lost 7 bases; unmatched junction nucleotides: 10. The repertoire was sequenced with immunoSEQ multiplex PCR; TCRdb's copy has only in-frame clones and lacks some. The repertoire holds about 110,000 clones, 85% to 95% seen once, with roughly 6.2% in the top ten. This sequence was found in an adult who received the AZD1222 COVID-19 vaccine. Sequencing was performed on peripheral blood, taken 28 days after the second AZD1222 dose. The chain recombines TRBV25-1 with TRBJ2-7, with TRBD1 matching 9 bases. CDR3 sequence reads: CASRSDRGSEEQYF. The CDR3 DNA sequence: TGTGCCAGCAGGTCGGACAGGGGATCTGAGGAGCAGTACTTC.